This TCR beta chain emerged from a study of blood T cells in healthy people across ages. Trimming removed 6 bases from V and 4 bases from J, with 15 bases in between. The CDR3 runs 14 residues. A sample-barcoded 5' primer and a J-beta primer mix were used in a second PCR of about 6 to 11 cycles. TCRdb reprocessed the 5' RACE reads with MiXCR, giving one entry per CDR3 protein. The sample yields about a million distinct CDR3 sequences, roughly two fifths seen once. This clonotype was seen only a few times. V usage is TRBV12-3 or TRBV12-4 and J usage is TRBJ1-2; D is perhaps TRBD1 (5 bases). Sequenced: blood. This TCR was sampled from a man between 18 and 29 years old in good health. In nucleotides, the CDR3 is TGTGCCAGCAGGACGGGCAGGGAGTCCTATGGCTACACCTTC. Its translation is CASRTGRESYGYTF.